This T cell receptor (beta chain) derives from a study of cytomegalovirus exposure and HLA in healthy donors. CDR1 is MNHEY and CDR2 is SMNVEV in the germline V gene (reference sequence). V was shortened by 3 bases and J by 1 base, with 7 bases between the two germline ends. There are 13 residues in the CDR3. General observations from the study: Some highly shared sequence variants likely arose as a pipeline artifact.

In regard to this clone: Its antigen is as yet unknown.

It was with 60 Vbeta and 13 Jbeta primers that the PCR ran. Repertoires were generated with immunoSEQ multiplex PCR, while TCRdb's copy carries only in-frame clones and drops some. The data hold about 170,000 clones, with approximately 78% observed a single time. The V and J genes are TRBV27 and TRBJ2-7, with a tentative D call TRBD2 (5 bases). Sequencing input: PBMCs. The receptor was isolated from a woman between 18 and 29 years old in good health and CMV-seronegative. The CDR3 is CASSFPGSYEQYF. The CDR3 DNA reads TGTGCCAGCAGTTTCCCGGGGTCCTACGAGCAGTACTTC.